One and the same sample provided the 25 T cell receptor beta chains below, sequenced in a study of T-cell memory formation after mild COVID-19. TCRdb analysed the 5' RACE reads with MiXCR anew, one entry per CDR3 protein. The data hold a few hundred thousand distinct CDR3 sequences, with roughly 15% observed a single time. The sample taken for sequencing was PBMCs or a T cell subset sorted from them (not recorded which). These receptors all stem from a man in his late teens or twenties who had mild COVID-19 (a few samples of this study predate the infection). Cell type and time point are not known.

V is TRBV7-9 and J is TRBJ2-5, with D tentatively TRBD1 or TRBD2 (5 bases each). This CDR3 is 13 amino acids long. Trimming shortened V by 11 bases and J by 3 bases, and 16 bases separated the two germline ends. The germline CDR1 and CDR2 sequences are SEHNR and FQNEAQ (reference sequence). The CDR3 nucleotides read TGTGCCGGGGGTAGGCTAGCAGAAGAGACCCAGTACTTC. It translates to CAGGRLAEETQYF.

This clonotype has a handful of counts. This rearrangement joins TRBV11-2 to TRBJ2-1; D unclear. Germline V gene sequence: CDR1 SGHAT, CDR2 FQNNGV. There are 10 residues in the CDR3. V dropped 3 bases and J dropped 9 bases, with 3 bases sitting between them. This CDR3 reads CASSFTEQFF. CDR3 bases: TGTGCCAGCAGCTTTACTGAGCAGTTCTTC.

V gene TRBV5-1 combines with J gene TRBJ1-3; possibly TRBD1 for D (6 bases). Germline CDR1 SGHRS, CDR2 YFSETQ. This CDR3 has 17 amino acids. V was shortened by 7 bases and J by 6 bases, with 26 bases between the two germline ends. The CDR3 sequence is CASRRNSGGPDENTIYF. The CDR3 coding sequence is TGCGCCAGCCGCCGGAATAGCGGGGGCCCGGACGAAAACACCATATATTTT. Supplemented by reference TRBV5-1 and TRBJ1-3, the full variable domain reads KAGVTQTPRYLIKTRGQQVTLSCSPISGHRSVSWYQQTPGQGLQFLFEYFSETQRNKGNFPGRFSGRQFSNSRSEMNVSTLELGDSALYLCASRRNSGGPDENTIYFGEGSWLTVV.

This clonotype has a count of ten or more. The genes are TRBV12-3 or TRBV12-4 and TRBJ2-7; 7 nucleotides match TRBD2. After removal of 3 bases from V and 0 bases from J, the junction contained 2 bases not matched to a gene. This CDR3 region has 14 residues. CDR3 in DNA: TGTGCCAGCAGTTTTACTAGCGCCTCCTACGAGCAGTACTTC. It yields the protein CASSFTSASYEQYF.

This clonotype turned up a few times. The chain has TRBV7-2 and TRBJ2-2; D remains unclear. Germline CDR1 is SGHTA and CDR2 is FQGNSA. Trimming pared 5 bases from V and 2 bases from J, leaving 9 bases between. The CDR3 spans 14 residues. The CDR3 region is CASSLLRNTGELFF. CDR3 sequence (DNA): TGTGCCAGCAGCCTGCTAAGAAACACCGGGGAGCTGTTTTTT.

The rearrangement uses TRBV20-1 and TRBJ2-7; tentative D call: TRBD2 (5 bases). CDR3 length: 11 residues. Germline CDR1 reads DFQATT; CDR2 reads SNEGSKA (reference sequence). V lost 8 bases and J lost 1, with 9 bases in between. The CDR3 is CSPTRSYEQYV. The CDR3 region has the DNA TGCAGTCCCACTAGGTCCTACGAGCAGTACGTC.

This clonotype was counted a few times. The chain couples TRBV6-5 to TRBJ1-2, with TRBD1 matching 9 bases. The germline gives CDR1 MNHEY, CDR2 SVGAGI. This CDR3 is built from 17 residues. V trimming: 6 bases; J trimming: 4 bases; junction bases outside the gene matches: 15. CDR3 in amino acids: CASSRAPPGQGIYGYTF. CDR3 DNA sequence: TGTGCCAGCAGCCGTGCACCACCGGGACAGGGCATCTATGGCTACACCTTC.

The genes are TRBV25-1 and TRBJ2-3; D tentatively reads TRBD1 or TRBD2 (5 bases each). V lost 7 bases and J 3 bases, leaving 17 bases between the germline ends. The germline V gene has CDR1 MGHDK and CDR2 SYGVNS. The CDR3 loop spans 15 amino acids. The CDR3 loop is CASTRGRGETDTQYF. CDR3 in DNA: TGTGCCAGCACTCGAGGGAGAGGGGAGACAGATACGCAGTATTTT.

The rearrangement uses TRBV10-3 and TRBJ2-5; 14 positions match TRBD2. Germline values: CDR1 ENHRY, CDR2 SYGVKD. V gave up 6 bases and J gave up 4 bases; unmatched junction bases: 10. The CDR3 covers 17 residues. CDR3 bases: TGTGCCATCAGCCCGCCCCCCGGACTAGCGGGGGGAGAGACCCAGTACTTC. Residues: CAISPPPGLAGGETQYF.

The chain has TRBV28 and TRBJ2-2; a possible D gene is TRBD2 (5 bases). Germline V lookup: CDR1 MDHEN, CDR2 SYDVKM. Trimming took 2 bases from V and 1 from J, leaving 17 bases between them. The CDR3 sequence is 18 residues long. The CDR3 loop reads CASSLRPGGNWNTGELFF. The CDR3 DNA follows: TGTGCCAGCAGTTTACGCCCTGGAGGCAACTGGAACACCGGGGAGCTGTTTTTT.

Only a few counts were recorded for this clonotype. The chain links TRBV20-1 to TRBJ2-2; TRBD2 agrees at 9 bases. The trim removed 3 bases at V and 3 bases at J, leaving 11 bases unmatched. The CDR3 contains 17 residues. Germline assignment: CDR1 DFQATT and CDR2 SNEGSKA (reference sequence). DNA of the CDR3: TGCAGTGCTAGGGACCCGCAGCGGGGGGTGTACACCGGGGAGCTGTTTTTT. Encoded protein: CSARDPQRGVYTGELFF.

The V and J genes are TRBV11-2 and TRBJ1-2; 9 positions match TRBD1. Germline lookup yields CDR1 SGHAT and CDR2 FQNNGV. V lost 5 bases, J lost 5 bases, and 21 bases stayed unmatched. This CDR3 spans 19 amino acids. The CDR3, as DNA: TGTGCCAGCAGCCTAGGGACAGGGAGTCTACCTACCCCTAGGTATGGCTACACCTTC. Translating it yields CASSLGTGSLPTPRYGYTF.

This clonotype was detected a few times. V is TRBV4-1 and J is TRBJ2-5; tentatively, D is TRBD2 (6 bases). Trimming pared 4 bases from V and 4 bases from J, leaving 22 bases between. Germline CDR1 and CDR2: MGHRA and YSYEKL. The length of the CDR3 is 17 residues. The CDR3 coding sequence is TGCGCCAGCAGCCGAGGACCGAACGGGGGTCAGGGAGAGACCCAGTACTTC. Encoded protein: CASSRGPNGGQGETQYF.

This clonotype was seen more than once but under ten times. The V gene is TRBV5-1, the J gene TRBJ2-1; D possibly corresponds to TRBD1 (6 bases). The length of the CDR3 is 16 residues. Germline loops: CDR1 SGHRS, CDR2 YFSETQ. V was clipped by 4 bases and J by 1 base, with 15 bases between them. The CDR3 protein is CASSTYRAGSYNEQFF. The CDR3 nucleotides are TGCGCCAGCAGCACTTACAGGGCTGGGTCCTACAATGAGCAGTTCTTC.

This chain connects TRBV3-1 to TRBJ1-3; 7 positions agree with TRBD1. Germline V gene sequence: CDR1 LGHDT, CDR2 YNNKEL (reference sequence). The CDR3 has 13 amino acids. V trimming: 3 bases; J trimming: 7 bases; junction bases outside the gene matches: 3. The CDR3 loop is CASSHTQGNTIYF. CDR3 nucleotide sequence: TGTGCCAGCAGCCACACACAGGGGAACACCATATATTTT.

This CDR3 is CASSFRRILEKLFF. In DNA form, the CDR3 reads TGTGCCAGCAGTTTTCGCAGAATTCTCGAAAAACTGTTTTTT. The chain links TRBV6-7 to TRBJ1-4; D is undetermined. TRBV6-7 is sorted into the ORF group, with uncertain function. The CDR3 has 14 residues. The V end was cut by 4 bases, the J end by 8 bases, with 14 bases between.

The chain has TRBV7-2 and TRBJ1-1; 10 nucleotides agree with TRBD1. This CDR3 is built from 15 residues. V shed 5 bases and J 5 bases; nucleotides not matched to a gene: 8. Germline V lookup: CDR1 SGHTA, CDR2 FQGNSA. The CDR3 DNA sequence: TGTGCCAGCAGCCCCGCGGGGACAGGGGTGACTGAAGCTTTCTTT. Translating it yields CASSPAGTGVTEAFF.

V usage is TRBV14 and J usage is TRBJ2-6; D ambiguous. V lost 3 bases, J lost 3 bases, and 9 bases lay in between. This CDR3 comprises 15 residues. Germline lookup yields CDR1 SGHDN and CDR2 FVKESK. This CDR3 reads CASSHRAVGANVLTF. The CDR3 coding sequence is TGTGCCAGCAGCCATCGGGCCGTTGGGGCCAACGTCCTGACTTTC. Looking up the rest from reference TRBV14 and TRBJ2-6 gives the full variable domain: EAGVTQFPSHSVIEKGQTVTLRCDPISGHDNLYWYRRVMGKEIKFLLHFVKESKQDESGMPNNRFLAERTGGTYSTLKVQPAELEDSGVYFCASSHRAVGANVLTFGAGSRLTVL.

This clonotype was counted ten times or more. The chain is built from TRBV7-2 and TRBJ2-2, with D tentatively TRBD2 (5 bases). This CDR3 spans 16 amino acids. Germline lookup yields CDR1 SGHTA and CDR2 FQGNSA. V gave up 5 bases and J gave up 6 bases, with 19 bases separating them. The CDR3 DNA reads TGTGCCAGCAGCCCATCCTACCCAGGAGGTTCCGGGGAGCTGTTTTTT. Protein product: CASSPSYPGGSGELFF. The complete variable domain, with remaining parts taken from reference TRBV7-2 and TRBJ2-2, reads GAGVSQSPSNKVTEKGKDVELRCDPISGHTALYWYRQSLGQGLEFLIYFQGNSAPDKSGLPSDRFSAERTGGSVSTLTIQRTQQEDSAVYLCASSPSYPGGSGELFFGEGSRLTVL.

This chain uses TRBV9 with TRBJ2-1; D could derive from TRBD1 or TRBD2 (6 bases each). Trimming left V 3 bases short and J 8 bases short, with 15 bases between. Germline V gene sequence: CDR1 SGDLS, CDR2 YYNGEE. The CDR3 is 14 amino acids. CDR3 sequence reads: CASSATGIADEQFF. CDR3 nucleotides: TGTGCCAGCAGCGCCACAGGGATAGCGGATGAGCAGTTCTTC.

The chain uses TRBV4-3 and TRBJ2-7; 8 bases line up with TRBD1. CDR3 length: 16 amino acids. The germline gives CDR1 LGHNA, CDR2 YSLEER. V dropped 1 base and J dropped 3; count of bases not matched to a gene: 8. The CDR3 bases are TGCGCCAGCAGCCAAGGGCAGGGGGCGAATCTCTACGAGCAGTACTTC. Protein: CASSQGQGANLYEQYF.

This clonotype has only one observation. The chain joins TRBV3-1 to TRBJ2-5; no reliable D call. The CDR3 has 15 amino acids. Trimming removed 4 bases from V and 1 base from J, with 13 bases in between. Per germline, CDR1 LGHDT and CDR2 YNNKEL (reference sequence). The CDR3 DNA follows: TGTGCCAGCAGCCGAAATGAGCGTGCCCAAGAGACCCAGTACTTC. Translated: CASSRNERAQETQYF.

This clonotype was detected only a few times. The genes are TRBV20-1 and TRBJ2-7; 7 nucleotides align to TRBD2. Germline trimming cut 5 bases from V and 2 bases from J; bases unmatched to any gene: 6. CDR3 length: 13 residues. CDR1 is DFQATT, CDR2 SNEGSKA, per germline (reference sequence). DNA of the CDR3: TGCAGTGCTGAGAGCGGGACTACCTACGAGCAGTACTTC. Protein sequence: CSAESGTTYEQYF.

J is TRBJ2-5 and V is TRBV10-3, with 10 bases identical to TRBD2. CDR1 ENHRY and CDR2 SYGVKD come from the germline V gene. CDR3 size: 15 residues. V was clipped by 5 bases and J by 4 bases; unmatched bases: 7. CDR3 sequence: CAISTQLAGIETQYF. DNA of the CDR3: TGTGCCATCAGTACCCAACTAGCGGGGATAGAGACCCAGTACTTC.

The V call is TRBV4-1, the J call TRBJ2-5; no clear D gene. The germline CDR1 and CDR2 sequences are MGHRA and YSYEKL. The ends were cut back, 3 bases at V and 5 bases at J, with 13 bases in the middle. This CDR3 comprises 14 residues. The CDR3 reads CASSQGMWSETQYF. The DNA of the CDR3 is TGCGCCAGCAGCCAGGGAATGTGGTCCGAGACCCAGTACTTC.